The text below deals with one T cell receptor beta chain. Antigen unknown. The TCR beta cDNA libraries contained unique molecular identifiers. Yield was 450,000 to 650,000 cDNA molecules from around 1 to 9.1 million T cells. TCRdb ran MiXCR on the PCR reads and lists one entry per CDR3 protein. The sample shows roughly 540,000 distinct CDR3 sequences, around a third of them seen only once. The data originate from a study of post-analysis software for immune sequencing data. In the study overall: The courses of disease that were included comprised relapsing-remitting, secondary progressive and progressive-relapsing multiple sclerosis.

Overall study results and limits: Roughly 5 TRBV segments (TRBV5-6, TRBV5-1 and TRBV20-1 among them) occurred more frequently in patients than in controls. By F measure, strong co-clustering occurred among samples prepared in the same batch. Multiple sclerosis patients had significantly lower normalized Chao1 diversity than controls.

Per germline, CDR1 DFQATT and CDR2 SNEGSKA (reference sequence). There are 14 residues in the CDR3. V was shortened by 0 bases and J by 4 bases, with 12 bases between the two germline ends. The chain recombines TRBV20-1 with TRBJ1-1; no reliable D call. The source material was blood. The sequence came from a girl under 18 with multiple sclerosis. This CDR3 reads CSARDWARGTEAFF. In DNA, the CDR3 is TGCAGTGCTAGAGATTGGGCCCGGGGCACTGAAGCTTTCTTT.